Included here is one T cell receptor (beta chain) sequence, with context. The sample belongs to a study of blood T cell repertoires in COVID-19. This CDR3 is built from 18 residues. The J segment lost 6 bases and the V segment lost 4 bases, leaving 20 bases of the junction unmatched. Germline values: CDR1 MDHEN, CDR2 SYDVKM. In the authors' methods: Quantification of nucleated cells was approximated via reference gene primer amplification. Clones were sequenced by immunoSEQ multiplex PCR, and TCRdb holds only the in-frame ones, with some missing. V and J calls and clone size are as listed in that table; D and trimming were resolved from the DNA. The table lists under 200,000 clones, approximately 86% of them singletons.

V usage is TRBV28 and J usage is TRBJ2-7, with 8 bases aligning to TRBD2. Sequenced: peripheral blood. The sequence derives from a woman aged 60-75 years who had recovered from COVID-19. This CDR3 is CASSSPSGGGPSALEQYF. The CDR3, as DNA: TGTGCCAGCAGTTCACCCTCCGGGGGGGGGCCGTCCGCCCTCGAGCAGTACTTC.